The 7 T cell receptor beta chains given below trace back to one sample, sequenced in a study of blood T cell repertoires in COVID-19. The data were produced by immunoSEQ multiplex PCR, yet TCRdb's version contains in-frame clones alone and is incomplete. The sample holds more than 200,000 clones, more than 75% seen once. The sequencing sample was made of peripheral blood. The receptors were sampled from a woman aged 55 to 70 with COVID-19, enrolled during active disease.

CDR3 loop: CATSRDPTDEQYF. CDR3 bases: TGTGCCACCAGCAGAGATCCGACTGACGAGCAGTACTTC. The rearrangement links TRBV15 to TRBJ2-7; D unclear. The germline V gene has CDR1 LNHNV and CDR2 YYDKDF (reference sequence). The CDR3 loop spans 13 amino acids. Trimming shortened V by 0 bases and J by 5 bases, and 8 bases separated the two germline ends.

The chain links TRBV9 to TRBJ2-2, with D possibly TRBD2 on 6 matching bases. The CDR3 runs to 16 residues. Trimming stripped 0 bases from V and 2 bases from J, with 11 bases between. The germline V gene has CDR1 SGDLS and CDR2 YYNGEE. CDR3 sequence: CASSVVPSANTGELFF. Written as DNA, the CDR3 is TGTGCCAGCAGCGTAGTTCCTAGCGCCAACACCGGGGAGCTGTTTTTT.

The chain combines TRBV5-1 with TRBJ2-2; TRBD1 agrees at 9 bases. Trimming cost V 1 base and J 5 bases; bases outside gene matches: 3. The CDR3 covers 15 residues. Germline lookup yields CDR1 SGHRS and CDR2 YFSETQ. The CDR3 protein is CASSLRTGETGELFF. CDR3 sequence (DNA): TGCGCCAGCAGCTTGCGGACAGGGGAGACCGGGGAGCTGTTTTTT.

This chain connects TRBV9 to TRBJ2-4; 8 bases match TRBD2. The CDR3 has 16 residues. V dropped 3 bases and J dropped 0; count of bases not matched to a gene: 5. CDR1 is SGDLS and CDR2 is YYNGEE in the germline V gene. The CDR3 DNA reads TGTGCCAGCAGCGAAGGGCTAGCGGGAGCCAAAAACATTCAGTACTTC. This gives the protein CASSEGLAGAKNIQYF.

The chain is built from TRBV11-2 and TRBJ2-7; TRBD2 aligns across 11 bases. This CDR3 is 18 amino acids long. J was trimmed by 0 bases and V by 1 base; bases with no gene match: 8. Germline CDR1 and CDR2: SGHAT and FQNNGV. DNA of the CDR3: TGTGCCAGCAGCTTAGGACTAGCGGGACTCCCCTTCTCCTACGAGCAGTACTTC. This translates into CASSLGLAGLPFSYEQYF.

The rearrangement joins TRBV12-3 or TRBV12-4 to TRBJ2-1; D is possibly TRBD2 (6 bases). Deletions cut 5 bases from V and 9 bases from J, with 14 bases between. There are 13 residues in the CDR3. CDR3 in DNA: TGTGCCAGCAGTGCCCCGACTAGATTTGAGCAGTTCTTC. It encodes CASSAPTRFEQFF.

The chain uses TRBV14 and TRBJ2-7, with 9 bases lining up with TRBD1. The trim removed 3 bases at V and 6 bases at J, leaving 9 bases unmatched. Germline V CDR1 and CDR2: SGHDN, FVKESK. The length of the CDR3 is 15 residues. CDR3 DNA: TGTGCCAGCAGCCAGGGGACAGGGAGAGTCTCCGAGCAGTACTTC. The encoded protein is CASSQGTGRVSEQYF.